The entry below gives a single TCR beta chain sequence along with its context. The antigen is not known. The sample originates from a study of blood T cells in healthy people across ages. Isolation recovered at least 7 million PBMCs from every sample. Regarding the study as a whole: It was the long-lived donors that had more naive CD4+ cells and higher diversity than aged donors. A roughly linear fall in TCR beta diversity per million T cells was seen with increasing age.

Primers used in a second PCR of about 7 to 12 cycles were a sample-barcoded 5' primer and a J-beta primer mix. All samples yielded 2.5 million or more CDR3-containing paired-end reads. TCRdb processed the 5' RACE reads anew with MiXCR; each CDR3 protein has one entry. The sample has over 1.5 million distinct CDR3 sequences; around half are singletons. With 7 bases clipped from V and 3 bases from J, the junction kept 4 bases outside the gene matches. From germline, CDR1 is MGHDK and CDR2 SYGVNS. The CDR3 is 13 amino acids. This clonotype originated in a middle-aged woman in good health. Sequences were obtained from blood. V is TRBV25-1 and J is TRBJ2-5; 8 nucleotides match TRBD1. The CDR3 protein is CASTRQGKETQYF. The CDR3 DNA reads TGTGCCAGCACTAGACAGGGGAAAGAGACCCAGTACTTC.